The 5 T cell receptor beta chains below all came from one sample that was sequenced in a study of human T cells and chemical hapten exposure. MiXCR, applied by TCRdb to the RACE reads, yields one record per CDR3 protein. The sample has approximately 82,000 distinct CDR3 sequences, roughly a tenth seen once. Time point noted: patch test 1, 2 weeks after DPC sensitization. Treatment noted: therapeutic diphenylcyclopropenone sensitization with weekly scalp DPC. This sample comprised whole blood, obtained in connection with sensitization to the hapten diphenylcyclopropenone (DPC). The receptors come from a man aged 35 to 55 with alopecia areata. Some clones in this sample may be carry-over from other donors' samples.

The chain uses TRBV5-1 and TRBJ2-3, with D possibly matching TRBD1 (6 bases). This CDR3 spans 15 amino acids. V lost 0 bases and J 7 bases, leaving 15 bases between the germline ends. Germline V gene lookup returns CDR1 SGHRS and CDR2 YFSETQ. This CDR3 is CASSLAPGDSYTQYF. In DNA form, the CDR3 reads TGCGCCAGCAGCTTGGCCCCAGGGGATAGTTATACGCAGTATTTT.

This clonotype occurred many times. The chain has TRBV14 and TRBJ2-1; maybe TRBD2 (6 bases). Between the trimmed V and J ends, which lost 1 base and 9 bases, there was a span of 16 bases. The CDR3 loop spans 15 amino acids. Germline V gene lookup returns CDR1 SGHDN and CDR2 FVKESK. The CDR3 sequence: CASSQGLARGSEQFF. In DNA, the CDR3 is TGTGCCAGCAGCCAAGGGTTAGCGCGGGGCAGTGAGCAGTTCTTC.

This clonotype was picked up many times. The V and J genes are TRBV4-3 and TRBJ1-3, with no clear D. The CDR3 is 17 residues long. Germline CDR1 is LGHNA and CDR2 is YSLEER. Trimming pared 1 base from V and 2 bases from J, leaving 15 bases between. The CDR3 DNA sequence: TGCGCCAGCAGCCAAGGTGCCCCCCCTCGAACTGGAAACACCATATATTTT. Translated, it gives CASSQGAPPRTGNTIYF.

This clonotype was seen a few times. The chain couples TRBV30 to TRBJ1-6; 9 bases agree with TRBD1. V dropped 5 bases and J dropped 1; count of bases not matched to a gene: 15. Looked up from germline, CDR1 is GTSNPN and CDR2 is SVGIG (reference sequence). CDR3 length equals 19 residues. The CDR3 spells CAWVPAPGQGGSYNSPLHF. CDR3 in DNA: TGTGCCTGGGTCCCCGCCCCGGGACAGGGTGGTTCCTATAATTCACCCCTCCACTTT.

The chain recombines TRBV28 with TRBJ1-6, with D hard to call. V lost 5 bases and J lost 14, with 16 bases in between. Germline CDR1 reads MDHEN; CDR2 reads SYDVKM. This CDR3 has 13 amino acids. The CDR3 DNA sequence: TGTGCCAGCAGTACCAGAGGCCGGATCGCCCTCCACTTT. This sequence encodes CASSTRGRIALHF.